This T cell receptor beta chain derives from a study of regulatory T cells in long-lasting Graves disease. The TCR beta library used iRepertoire HTBI primers with Arm-PCR amplification of CDR3. TCRdb reanalysed the multiplex PCR reads using MiXCR and keeps one entry per CDR3 protein. The sample has hundreds of thousands of distinct CDR3 sequences, 12% seen once. Described time point: newly diagnosed GD, antithyroid drugs for less than 3 months. From PBMCs, RNA was extracted and then used to make the TCR library. This clonotype occurred a few times. The antigen is not known. The CDR3 spans 13 residues. V was clipped by 4 bases and J by 10 bases; unmatched bases: 7. The germline CDR1 and CDR2 sequences are MNHNS and SASEGT. General study findings and limits: Persistent patients shared 2,741 public clonotypes among themselves. Newly diagnosed patients shared fewer, at about a thousand. Persistent disease showed a preference for TRBV28, TRBJ1-2 and TRBJ2-5.

This sample also belongs to another study, concerning T cells in Graves' hyperthyroidism and ophthalmopathy. That study adds: In the first-round RT-PCR of the TCR CDR3, the HTBI primer set was used.

Sequencing used peripheral blood mononuclear cells (PBMCs), obtained at new diagnosis, from a patient treated with antithyroid drugs. This rearrangement joins TRBV6-1 to TRBJ2-4; 7 bases are a match to TRBD1. The TCR originated in a young woman with Graves disease. The CDR3 DNA reads TGTGCCAGCAGTGTCTCCAGGGGGTCGATTCAGTACTTC. Its protein product is CASSVSRGSIQYF.